The entry below describes one T cell receptor beta chain. Antigen: not known. 13 Jbeta primers and 60 Vbeta primers were used for the PCR. The assay was immunoSEQ multiplex PCR, and TCRdb's table has in-frame clones only and misses some. The profile shows about 95,000 clones, about 81% of them singletons. The data derive from a study of cytomegalovirus exposure and HLA in healthy donors. Whole-study context: Earlier findings included roughly 120 million unique TCR beta sequences obtained from 150 million to 200 million T cells. Study-wide points: Earlier findings revealed that most TCR beta V segments proved productive either about 87% or about 30% of the time. CMV antigen specificity of three CMV-associated chains was confirmed in vitro.

The sequence came from a woman aged 40 to 50 in good health and CMV-seropositive. The sequencing sample was made of PBMCs.

The chain's CDR3 is CASREGVYEQYF. CDR3 DNA sequence: TGTGCCAGCAGGGAGGGAGTCTACGAGCAGTACTTC. The rearrangement links TRBV5-6 to TRBJ2-7, with D possibly TRBD2 on 6 matching bases. This CDR3 comprises 12 residues. Per germline, CDR1 SGHDT and CDR2 YYEEEE. Trimming stripped 5 bases from V and 3 bases from J, with 9 bases between.